This T cell receptor beta chain is drawn from a study of cytomegalovirus exposure and HLA in healthy donors. The wider study: As released early, the data held around 80 million unique TCRs from HLA-typed donors. General study points: Reportedly, cytomegalovirus status was diagnosed with high sensitivity and specificity. Cytomegalovirus-associated status was assigned to fewer than 200 TCR beta chains. TCR beta V- and J-gene trimming was later associated with a missense DCLRE1C variant.

Primers: 60 Vbeta forward and 13 Jbeta reverse. Only in-frame clones appear in the TCRdb table, and some are missing; sequencing was by immunoSEQ multiplex PCR. The sample carries 130,000 or so clones, about 75% recorded once. This clone turned up a few times. The antigen is unknown. V was clipped by 5 bases and J by 2 bases, with 13 bases between them. Germline values: CDR1 LGHNT, CDR2 FRNRAP. This CDR3 is 15 amino acids long. This sequence joins TRBV12-5 and TRBJ1-5, with a weak D call TRBD1 (6 bases). What was sequenced was PBMCs. The receptor comes from a woman aged 40-49 years in good health and CMV-seropositive. CDR3: CASGTGSKGNQPQHF. The CDR3 DNA reads TGTGCTAGTGGTACAGGGTCAAAGGGCAATCAGCCCCAGCATTTT.